What follows are 5 T cell receptor beta chains derived from one specimen sequenced in a study of cytomegalovirus exposure and HLA in healthy donors. Sequencing was performed with immunoSEQ multiplex PCR; in TCRdb, only in-frame clones are kept and a portion is missing. Seen here are some 150,000 clones, 80% to 90% observed once, and the top ten hold around 9%. Sequencing used PBMCs. The origin of the receptors is a woman under 30 in good health and CMV-seropositive.

The chain has TRBV4-2 and TRBJ2-7; D gene ambiguous. The CDR3 contains 14 residues. Per germline, CDR1 LGHNA and CDR2 YNFKEQ. Trimming removed 0 bases at V and 0 bases at J, with 6 bases between. This chain's CDR3 is CASSQEQSSYEQYF. Here the CDR3 DNA reads TGTGCCAGCAGCCAAGAACAAAGCTCCTACGAGCAGTACTTC.

The J gene is TRBJ1-4, the V gene TRBV15; D may be TRBD1 (6 bases). The germline gives CDR1 LNHNV, CDR2 YYDKDF (reference sequence). V was clipped by 5 bases and J by 3 bases, with 13 bases between them. This CDR3 comprises 15 residues. The CDR3, as DNA: TGTGCCACCAGCGGGGGGGGCATAGCTAATGAAAAACTGTTTTTT. Its translation: CATSGGGIANEKLFF. The full variable domain, with the rest looked up from reference TRBV15 and TRBJ1-4, is DAMVIQNPRYQVTQFGKPVTLSCSQTLNHNVMYWYQQKSSQAPKLLFHYYDKDFNNEADTPDNFQSRRPNTSFCFLDIRSPGLGDTAMYLCATSGGGIANEKLFFGSGTQLSVL.

V and J are TRBV2 and TRBJ1-2; D is unclear. Trimming shortened V by 7 bases and J by 6 bases, and 12 bases separated the two germline ends. This CDR3 comprises 12 residues. The V gene's germline CDR1 is SNHLY and CDR2 FYNNEI. CDR3 amino acids: CASIPGIDGYTF. CDR3 nucleotide sequence: TGTGCCAGCATCCCCGGGATTGATGGCTACACCTTC.

This clone has only a few counts. The V call is TRBV18, the J call TRBJ1-4, with 9 positions matching TRBD1. Germline V lookup: CDR1 KGHSH, CDR2 LQKENI. Germline trimming cut 2 bases from V and 8 bases from J; bases unmatched to any gene: 6. The CDR3 consists of 15 residues. Here the CDR3 DNA reads TGTGCCAGCTCACCAGAGACAGGGGGACGGGAAAAACTGTTTTTT. Its translation: CASSPETGGREKLFF.

The chain carries TRBV6-1 and TRBJ1-3; D remains unclear. Germline lookup yields CDR1 MNHNS and CDR2 SASEGT. CDR3 length: 12 residues. V gave up 4 bases and J gave up 8 bases, with 9 bases separating them. CDR3 sequence reads: CASSARRDTIYF. CDR3 bases: TGTGCCAGCAGTGCCCGTCGCGACACCATATATTTT.